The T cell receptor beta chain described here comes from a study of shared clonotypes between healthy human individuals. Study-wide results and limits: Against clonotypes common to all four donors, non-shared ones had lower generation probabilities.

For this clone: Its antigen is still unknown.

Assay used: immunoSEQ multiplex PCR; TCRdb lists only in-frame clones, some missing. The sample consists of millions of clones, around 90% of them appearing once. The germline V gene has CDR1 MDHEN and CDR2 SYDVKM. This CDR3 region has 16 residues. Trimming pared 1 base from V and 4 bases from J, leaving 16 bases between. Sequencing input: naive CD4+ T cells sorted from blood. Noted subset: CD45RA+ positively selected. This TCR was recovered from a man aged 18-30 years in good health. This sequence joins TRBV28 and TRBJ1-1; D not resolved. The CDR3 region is CASSLSSWAAITEAFF. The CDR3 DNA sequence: TGTGCCAGCAGTTTATCCTCCTGGGCAGCAATCACTGAAGCTTTCTTT.